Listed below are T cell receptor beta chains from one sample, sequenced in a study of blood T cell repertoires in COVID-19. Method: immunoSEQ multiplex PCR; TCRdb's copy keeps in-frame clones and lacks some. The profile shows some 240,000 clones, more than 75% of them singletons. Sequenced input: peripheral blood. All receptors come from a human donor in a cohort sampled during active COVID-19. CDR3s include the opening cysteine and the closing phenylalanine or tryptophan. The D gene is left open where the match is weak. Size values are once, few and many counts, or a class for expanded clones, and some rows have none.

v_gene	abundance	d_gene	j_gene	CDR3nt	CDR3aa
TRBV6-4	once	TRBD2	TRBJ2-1	TGTGCCAGCAGTGGACTAGCGGGGGTCTACAATGAGCAGTTCTTC	CASSGLAGVYNEQFF
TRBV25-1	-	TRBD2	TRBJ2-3	TGTGCCAGCAGTCGGCTAGCGGGAGTAGCAGATACGCAGTATTTT	CASSRLAGVADTQYF
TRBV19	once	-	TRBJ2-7	TGTGCCAGTAGTATAGAGAAGGGACATCCATCGGGCTCGTACGAGCAGTACTTC	CASSIEKGHPSGSYEQYF
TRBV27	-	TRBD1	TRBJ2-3	TGTGCCTCTCGCGACAGGGGGAGGTATACGCAGTATTTT	CASRDRGRYTQYF
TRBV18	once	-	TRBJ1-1	TGTGCCAGCGGGTTCCCGATACGGACTATGAACACTGAAGCTTTCTTT	CASGFPIRTMNTEAFF
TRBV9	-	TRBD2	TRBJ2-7	TGTGCCAGCTCCGGGACTAGCGGGGGGGCCTACGAGCAGTACTTC	CASSGTSGGAYEQYF
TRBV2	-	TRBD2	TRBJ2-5	TGTGCCAGCAGGACTAGCGGGACGAAAGAGACCCAGTACTTC	CASRTSGTKETQYF
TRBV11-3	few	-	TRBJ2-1	TGTGCCAGCAGCTTAGAGGGGGCCCCACATCATGAGCAGTTCTTC	CASSLEGAPHHEQFF
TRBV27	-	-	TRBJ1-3	TGTGCCAGCAGTTTACGGACTCCTGGAAACACCATATATTTT	CASSLRTPGNTIYF
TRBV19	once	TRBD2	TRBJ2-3	TGTGCCAGTAGTACGACTAGCGGGGATAAAGATACGCAGTATTTT	CASSTTSGDKDTQYF
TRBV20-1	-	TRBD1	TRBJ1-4	TGCAGTGCTAGTGAACAGGGGGACAATGAAAAACTGTTTTTT	CSASEQGDNEKLFF
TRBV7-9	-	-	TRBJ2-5	TGTGCCAGCAGCCCTAGAGGGATACAACAAGAGACCCAGTACTTC	CASSPRGIQQETQYF
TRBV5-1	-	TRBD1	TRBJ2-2	TGCGCCAGCAGCACGGGACAGGGGAACACCGGGGAGCTGTTTTTT	CASSTGQGNTGELFF
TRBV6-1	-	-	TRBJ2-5	TGTGCCAGCAGTGATCGACAGAGGTACCAAGAGACCCAGTACTTC	CASSDRQRYQETQYF
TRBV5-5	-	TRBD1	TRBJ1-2	TGTGCCAGCAGCTTAACTTCGACAGGGGGAATTTATGGCTACACCTTC	CASSLTSTGGIYGYTF
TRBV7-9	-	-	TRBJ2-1	TGTGCCAGCAGCTTACCTAGCAACGGTAACAATGAGCAGTTCTTC	CASSLPSNGNNEQFF
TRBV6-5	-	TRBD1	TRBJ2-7	TGTGCCAGCAGTTGGACAGGGCGCGACGAGCAGTACTTC	CASSWTGRDEQYF
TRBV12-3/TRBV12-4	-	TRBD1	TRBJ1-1	TGTGCCAGCAGCCGGGGACAGGGAGGATTTTTCTTT	CASSRGQGGFFF
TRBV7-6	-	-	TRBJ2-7	TGTGCCAGCAGTCTTACTTACGAGCAGTACTTC	CASSLTYEQYF
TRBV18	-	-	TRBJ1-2	TGTGCCAGCTCACCCGGGGAGGGCTATGGCTACACCTTC	CASSPGEGYGYTF
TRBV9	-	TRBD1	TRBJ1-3	TGTGCCAGCAGCGCATGGACAGGGCAACGGAACACCATATATTTT	CASSAWTGQRNTIYF
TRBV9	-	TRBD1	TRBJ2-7	TGTGCCAGCAGCGGCGGACAGGGGGAGTACGAGCAGTACTTC	CASSGGQGEYEQYF
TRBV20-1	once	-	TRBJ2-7	TGCAGTGCTAGTTGGCCAGACTACGAGCAGTACTTC	CSASWPDYEQYF
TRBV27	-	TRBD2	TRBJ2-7	TGTGCCAGCAGGGGACTAGCGGCTTACGCGGTGTACTTC	CASRGLAAYAVYF
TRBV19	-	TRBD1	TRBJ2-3	TGTGCCAGTAGTACCACAGGGGGCGGAGGAGATACGCAGTATTTT	CASSTTGGGGDTQYF
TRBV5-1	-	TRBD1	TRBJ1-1	TGCGCCAGCAGCACGGGACAGCCGAACACTGAAGCTTTCTTT	CASSTGQPNTEAFF
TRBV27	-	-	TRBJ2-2	TGTGCCAGTACTTCAAACACCGGGGAGCTGTTTTTT	CASTSNTGELFF
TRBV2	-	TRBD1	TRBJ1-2	TGTGCCACCGGACAGGGAGGTGGCTACACCTTC	CATGQGGGYTF
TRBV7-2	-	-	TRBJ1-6	TGTGCCAGCACCCGTCTGGCAGATTCACCCCTCCACTTT	CASTRLADSPLHF
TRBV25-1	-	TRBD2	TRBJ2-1	TGTGCCAGCAGTAAACTAGCGGGGACCTACAATGAGCAGTTCTTC	CASSKLAGTYNEQFF
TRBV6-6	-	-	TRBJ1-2	TGTGCCAGCGACCGGGGAGCTAACTATGGCTACACCTTC	CASDRGANYGYTF
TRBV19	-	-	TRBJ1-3	TGTGCCAGTAGTTCTCCCGGAGCCCTAGTTGGAAACACCATATATTTT	CASSSPGALVGNTIYF
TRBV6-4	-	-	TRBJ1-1	TGTGCCAGCAGTGACAAGGGTTGGCAAGGCGAAACCGGGGGTCCGAACACTGAAGCTTTCTTT	CASSDKGWQGETGGPNTEAFF
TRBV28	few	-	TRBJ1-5	TGTGCCAGCAGTTTAACAGGGTTGAACAAACGCAATCAGCCCCAGCATTTT	CASSLTGLNKRNQPQHF
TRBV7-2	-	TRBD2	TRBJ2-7	TGTGCCAGCATCGGGGGGGCTAACTTTCTGGACGAGCAGTACTTC	CASIGGANFLDEQYF
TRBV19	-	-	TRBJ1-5	TGTGCCAGTAGTGACAGTTACAATCAGCCCCAGCATTTT	CASSDSYNQPQHF
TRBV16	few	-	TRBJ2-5	TGTGCCAGCAGCCGAAGGGGAATCCAAGAGACCCAGTACTTC	CASSRRGIQETQYF
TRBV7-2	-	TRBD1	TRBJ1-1	TGTGCCAGCAGCTTAACAGGGGACACTGAAGCTTTCTTT	CASSLTGDTEAFF
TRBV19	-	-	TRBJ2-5	TGTGCCAGTAGTAACTTACAGGGGAGGTCACAAGAGACCCAGTACTTC	CASSNLQGRSQETQYF
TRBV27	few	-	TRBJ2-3	TGTGCCAGCAGTTTTGCCGGGGATACGCAGTATTTT	CASSFAGDTQYF
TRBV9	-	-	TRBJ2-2	TGTGCCAGCAGGGCCGGGTCGTCGGGCACCGGGGAGCTGTTTTTT	CASRAGSSGTGELFF
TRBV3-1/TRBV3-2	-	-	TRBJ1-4	TGTGCCAGCAGCCAAGAAAGCTCACCTAATGAAAAACTGTTTTTT	CASSQESSPNEKLFF
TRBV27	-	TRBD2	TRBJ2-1	TGTGCCAGCAGTTTATTCGGACTAGCGGCAAGCTCCTACAATGAGCAGTTCTTC	CASSLFGLAASSYNEQFF
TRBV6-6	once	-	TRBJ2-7	TGTGCCAGCAGTTACTCGGAACAGGGTGGTCTCTACGAGCAGTACTTC	CASSYSEQGGLYEQYF
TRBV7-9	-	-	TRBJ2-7	TGTGCCAGCAGCCCCTCGAGGGCCGAGCAGTACTTC	CASSPSRAEQYF
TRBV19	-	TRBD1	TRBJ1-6	TGTGCCAGTAGCTCCCGGACAGGGGGAAGTAATTCACCCCTCCACTTT	CASSSRTGGSNSPLHF